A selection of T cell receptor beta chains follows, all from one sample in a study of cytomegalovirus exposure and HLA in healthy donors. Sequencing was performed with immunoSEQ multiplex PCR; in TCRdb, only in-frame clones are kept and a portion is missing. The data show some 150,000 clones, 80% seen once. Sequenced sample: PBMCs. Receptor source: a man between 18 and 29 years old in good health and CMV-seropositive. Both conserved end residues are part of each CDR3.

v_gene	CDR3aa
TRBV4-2	CASSQDPAGGPRYEQYF
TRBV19	CASSIRQRETDTQYF
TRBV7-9	CASSNPGTDLNEQFF
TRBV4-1	CASSLGLAGVYEQFF
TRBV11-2	CASTDRGTYNEQFF
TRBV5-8	CASSLRTDNEQFF
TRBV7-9	CASSLVTGSYEQYF
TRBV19	CASSHMDRGRNQPQHF
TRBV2	CASSDEVRQPQHF
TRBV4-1	CASTPAGGRGYTF
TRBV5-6	CASKTLGPFNEQYF
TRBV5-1	CASSSGTNQETQYF
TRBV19	CASSPGTGIDEQFF
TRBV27	CASSLLGREQYF
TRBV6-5	CASSYWGSGMNEQFF
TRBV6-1	CASRDRGLAKNSQYF
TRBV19	CASGGTGGNQPQHF
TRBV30	CAWGGSPYEQYF
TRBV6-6	CASSQGARQFF
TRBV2	CASREDRGFQPQHF
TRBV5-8	CASSLTRQGALGQPQHF
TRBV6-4	CASSANRGGYYGYTF
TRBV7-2	CASSFGPQNQPQHF
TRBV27	CASSSRTGFNQPQHF
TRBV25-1	CASSEDKGLNEKLFF
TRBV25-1	CASRRQAPSEAFF
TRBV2	CASSEGQVGTEAFF
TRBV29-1	CSVGGGGGDGYTF
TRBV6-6	CASSYRDRENNEQFF
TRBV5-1	CASSLATGQGYEQYF
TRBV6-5	CASSRNGLDTQYF
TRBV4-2	CASSQVLAGRTGELFF
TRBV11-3	CASSPRLAGVYEQFF
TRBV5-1	CASSRMGQGVGEAFF
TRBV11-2	CASSLGSIEQFF
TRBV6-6	CASSYPGGLNSPLHF
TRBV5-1	CASSLSVSANTGELFF
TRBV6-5	CASRTNLGGEQYF
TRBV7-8	CASSAAGGEQYF
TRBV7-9	CASSILTEMNTEAFF
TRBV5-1	CASSHTARDRDGMNTEAFF
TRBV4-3	CASSQDLYGTGASYEQYF
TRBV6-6	CASSYSKGYEQYF
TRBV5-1	CASSLVLTGTGELFF
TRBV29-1	CSVGGDGAPSYEQYF
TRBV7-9	CASSERGAGGYEQYF
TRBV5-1	CASSFGTGGYEQYF
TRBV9	CASSVAGIGGELFF
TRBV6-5	CASSYGRNQPQHF
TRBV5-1	CASSLSQRNPSVHEQFF
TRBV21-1	CASGLMRGQYSNQPQHF
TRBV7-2	CASSLGGTRNQPQHF
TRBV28	CASSLLASGGYNEQFF
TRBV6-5	CASSSTGTGHNQPQHF
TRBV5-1	CASSLGPGSNQPQHF